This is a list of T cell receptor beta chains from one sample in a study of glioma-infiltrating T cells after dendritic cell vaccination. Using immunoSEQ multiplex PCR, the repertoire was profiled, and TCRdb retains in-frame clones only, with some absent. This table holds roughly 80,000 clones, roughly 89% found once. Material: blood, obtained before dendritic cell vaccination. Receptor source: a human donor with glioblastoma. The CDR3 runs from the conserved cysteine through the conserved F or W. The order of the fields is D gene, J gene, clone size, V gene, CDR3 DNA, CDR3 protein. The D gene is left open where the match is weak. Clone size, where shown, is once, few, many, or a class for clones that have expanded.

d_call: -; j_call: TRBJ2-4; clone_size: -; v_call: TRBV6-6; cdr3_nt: TGTGCCAGCACGCGAGGCCCCGAAGACAAAAACATTCAGTACTTC; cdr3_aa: CASTRGPEDKNIQYF
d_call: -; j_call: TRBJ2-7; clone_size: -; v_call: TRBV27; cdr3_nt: TGTGCCAGCAGTTCCTGGACAACACTCTCCTACGAGCAGTACTTC; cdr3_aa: CASSSWTTLSYEQYF
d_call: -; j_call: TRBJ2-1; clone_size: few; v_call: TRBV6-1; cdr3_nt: TGTGCCAGCAGTGAAGGGGTGGGGCTGTACAATGAGCAGTTCTTC; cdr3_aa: CASSEGVGLYNEQFF
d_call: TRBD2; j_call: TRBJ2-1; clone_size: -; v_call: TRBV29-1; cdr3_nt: TGCAGCGTTGGCTTTAGCGGGAGTAGGAATGAGCAGTTCTTC; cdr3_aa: CSVGFSGSRNEQFF
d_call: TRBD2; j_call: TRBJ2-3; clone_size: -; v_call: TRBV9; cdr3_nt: TGTGCCAGCGGGACTAGCGGGACCACAGATACGCAGTATTTT; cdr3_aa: CASGTSGTTDTQYF
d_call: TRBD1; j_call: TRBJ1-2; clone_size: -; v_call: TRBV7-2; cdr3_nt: TGTGCCAGCAGAACACCAGGGGGCTCGTGGGGCTACACCTTC; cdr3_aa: CASRTPGGSWGYTF
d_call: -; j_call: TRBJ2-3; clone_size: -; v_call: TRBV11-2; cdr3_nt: TGTGCCAGCTCCTACACAGATACGCAGTATTTT; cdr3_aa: CASSYTDTQYF
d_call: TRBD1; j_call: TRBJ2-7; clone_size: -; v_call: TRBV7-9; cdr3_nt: TGTGCCAGCAGCTTACCCGGACAGGCAGGCGAGCAGTACTTC; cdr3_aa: CASSLPGQAGEQYF
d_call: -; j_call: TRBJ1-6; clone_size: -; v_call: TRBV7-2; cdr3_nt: TGTGCCAGCAGCCCCGGGCAGGGGAATTCACCCCTCCACTTT; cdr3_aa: CASSPGQGNSPLHF
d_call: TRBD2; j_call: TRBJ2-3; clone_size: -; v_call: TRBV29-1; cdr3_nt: TGCAGCGTTGGTTTCTCGGCGGGGGGGCCGAATACGCAGTATTTT; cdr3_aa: CSVGFSAGGPNTQYF
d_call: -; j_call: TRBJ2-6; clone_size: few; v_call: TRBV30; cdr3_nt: TGTGCCTGGAGTGTACTCGGCTCTGGGGCCAACGTCCTGACTTTC; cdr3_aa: CAWSVLGSGANVLTF
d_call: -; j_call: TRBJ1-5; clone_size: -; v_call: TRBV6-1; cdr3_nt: TGTGCCAGCAGTGAAGGCCTGGGAGGCAATCAGCCCCAGCATTTT; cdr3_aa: CASSEGLGGNQPQHF
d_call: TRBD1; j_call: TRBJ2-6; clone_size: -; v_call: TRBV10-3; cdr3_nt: TGTGCCATCAGCCCCCGGGACAGGGGGCTACTGTTTGGGGCCAACGTCCTGACTTTC; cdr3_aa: CAISPRDRGLLFGANVLTF
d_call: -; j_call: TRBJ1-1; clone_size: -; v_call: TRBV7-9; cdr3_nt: TGTGCCAGCAGCTTATCGGGGAGTGAGGCTGAAGCTTTCTTT; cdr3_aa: CASSLSGSEAEAFF
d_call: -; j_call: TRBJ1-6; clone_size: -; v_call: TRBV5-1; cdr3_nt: TGCGCCAGCAGCCCTCGGGAGGAGGCACCCCTCCACTTT; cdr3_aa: CASSPREEAPLHF
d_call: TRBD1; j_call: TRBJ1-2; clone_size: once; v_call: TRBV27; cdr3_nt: TGTGCCAGCAGTTTCCCAGGGGGTAACGGCTACACCTTC; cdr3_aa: CASSFPGGNGYTF
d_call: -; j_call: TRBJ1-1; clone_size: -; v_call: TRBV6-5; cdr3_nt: TGTGCCAGCAGTCCCGGGAGGGGGGCAGGTGAAGCTTTCTTT; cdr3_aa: CASSPGRGAGEAFF
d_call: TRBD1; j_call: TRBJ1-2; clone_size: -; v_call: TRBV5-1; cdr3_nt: TGCGCCAGCAGCTTACAGGGGGAGTCTAACTATGGCTACACCTTC; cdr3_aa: CASSLQGESNYGYTF
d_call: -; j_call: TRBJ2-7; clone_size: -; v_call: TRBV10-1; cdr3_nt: TGCGCCAGCAGTGAGTCGCAGGCCGCAAGGCAGTACTTC; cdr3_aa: CASSESQAARQYF
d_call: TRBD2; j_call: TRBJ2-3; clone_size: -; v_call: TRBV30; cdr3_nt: TGTGCCTGGAGGCGTGGACTAGCGGGAGCGGGGGCAGATACGCAGTATTTT; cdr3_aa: CAWRRGLAGAGADTQYF